Below are 11 T cell receptor beta chains sequenced from a single sample in a study of tumor-infiltrating lymphocytes in primary liver carcinoma (dated by TCRdb to the late 2010s). Total RNA and DNA were co-extracted from around 20-30 mg of bulk tissue with the AllPrep DNA/RNA mini kit, without cell sorting. The sequencer was an Illumina HiSeq 2500. Using a constant-region primer and ProtoScript II reverse transcriptase, TCRbeta-specific cDNA was reverse-transcribed from 450 to 650 ng total RNA. The TCRbeta libraries were prepared through three rounds of nested multiplex PCR following a slightly modified ARM-PCR procedure. Each of the first two PCR rounds ran for about 10 cycles and used multiplex TRBV1-TRBV30 forward primers together with a Cbeta reverse primer. TCRdb trimmed public reads at Q25 via fastp, called clones via MiXCR and kept in-frame beta chains. Each entry is one CDR3 protein sequence, shown with its most common DNA and genes. The sample records about 190,000 distinct CDR3 sequences, approximately 86% of which are singletons. Around 18% of the sample is held by the ten biggest clonotypes.

Sample: tumor tissue from primary liver carcinoma. The receptors were gathered from a man in his forties with primary liver carcinoma and hepatitis B virus infection.

There are many counts of this clonotype. The genes are TRBV28 and TRBJ2-7; the D gene is possibly TRBD2 (6 bases). The CDR3 extends over 14 amino acids. Trimming pared 4 bases from V and 1 base from J, leaving 11 bases between. The V gene's germline CDR1 is MDHEN and CDR2 SYDVKM. CDR3 coding DNA: TGTGCCAGCAGTTACGCAAGCGGGTCCTACGAGCAGTACTTC. It specifies CASSYASGSYEQYF.

Of note for this clonotype: The conserved phenylalanine or tryptophan is not found at the CDR3 terminus, so this likely reflects a read error. The gene calls are TRBV29-1 and TRBJ2-3; 8 nucleotides align to TRBD2. The V and J ends lost 7 bases and 4 bases, in that order; junction bases with no gene match: 10. CDR3 length equals 14 residues. CDR1 is SQVTM, CDR2 ANQGSEA, per germline. The CDR3 DNA is TGCAGCGCTGAGGGTAGCGGGAATGCAGATACGCAGTATCTT. It codes for CSAEGSGNADTQYL.

This clonotype occurred a few times. This chain links TRBV4-1 with TRBJ1-1; the D is unclear. Germline V gene lookup returns CDR1 MGHRA and CDR2 YSYEKL. The CDR3 loop spans 14 amino acids. CDR3 region: CASGQDPRAGEAFF. Here the CDR3 DNA reads TGCGCTAGCGGCCAAGACCCGCGGGCGGGTGAAGCTTTCTTT.

V is TRBV6-1 and J is TRBJ2-3, with D perhaps TRBD1 or TRBD2 (6 bases each). The CDR3 totals 12 residues. The germline V gene has CDR1 MNHNS and CDR2 SASEGT. Trimming pared 11 bases from V and 9 bases from J, leaving 18 bases between. This chain's CDR3 is CAGKSGAGTQYF. CDR3 nucleotide sequence: TGTGCCGGCAAATCGGGGGCAGGCACGCAGTATTTT.

About this clonotype itself: At one end, the junction sequence differs from germline, possibly due to a read error. The chain combines TRBV6-5 with TRBJ1-6; no definite D call. CDR3 length: 14 amino acids. Germline V lookup: CDR1 MNHEY, CDR2 SVGAGI. The CDR3: CTSSREDTNSPLHF. The CDR3 DNA follows: TGTACCAGCAGTCGTGAGGATACAAATTCACCCCTCCACTTT.

As to this clonotype: The junction and the germline gene differ at one end; a read error may be behind it. The gene calls are TRBV6-2 or TRBV6-3 and TRBJ2-7, with D unresolved. Germline V gives CDR1 MNHEY, CDR2 SVGEGT. The CDR3 is made up of 14 amino acids. CDR3 region: CASSLTPGHYGQYF. CDR3 nucleotide sequence: TGTGCCAGCTCTCTAACGCCGGGTCACTACGGGCAGTACTTC.

The gene calls are TRBV12-2 and TRBJ2-7. TRBV12-2 is a documented pseudogene. The CDR3 runs to 13 residues. CDR3 sequence: CASRPITTYEQYF. The CDR3 DNA reads TGTGCAAGTCGCCCTATCACTACCTACGAGCAGTACTTC.

This clonotype was seen once. It is likely a read error, because the conserved phenylalanine at the end of the CDR3 is missing. The rearrangement links TRBV29-1 to TRBJ2-5; D is possibly TRBD1 (7 bases). This CDR3 has 15 amino acids. Trimming stripped 0 bases from V and 5 bases from J, with 16 bases between. Germline V CDR1 and CDR2: SQVTM, ANQGSEA. The CDR3 DNA follows: TGCAGCGTTGAAGATACGACAGGGAGGTTGGAGACCCAGTACGTC. Amino acid sequence: CSVEDTTGRLETQYV.

Remarks on this clonotype: At one end the junction does not follow the germline gene, possibly because of a read error. The V call is TRBV6-1, the J call TRBJ2-5, with D tentatively TRBD2 (6 bases). The last part of the DNA fits TRBJ2-1 better; the J call may be wrong. The CDR3 contains 14 residues. Germline assignment: CDR1 MNHNS and CDR2 SASEGT. The CDR3 DNA reads as TGTGTCAGCAGTGAGGCTAGCGCCACGACCTCTCAGTTCTTC. It yields the protein CVSSEASATTSQFF.

With regard to this clonotype: The CDR3 does not close with the conserved phenylalanine or tryptophan, likely indicating a read error. The DNA is omitted, as the CDR3 cannot be located on it reliably, and the CDR3 follows TCRdb's listing. The CDR3 sequence is CANSGSPAGGVDTQYY. The chain is built from TRBV11-1 and TRBJ2-3; the table assigns TRBD2, which was not confirmed against the DNA. Both ends counted, the CDR3 spans 16 residues. Germline loops: CDR1 SGHAT, CDR2 FQDESV (reference sequence).

In the case of this clonotype: At one end, the junction sequence differs from germline, possibly due to a read error. V is TRBV29-1 and J is TRBJ2-2, with 10 bases matching TRBD1. This CDR3 has 15 amino acids. Germline V gene data show CDR1 as SQVTM and CDR2 as ANQGSEA. In nucleotides, the CDR3 is TGCAGCGTTGTAGGACAGGGGGGTCACACAGGGGAGCTGTTTTTT. Protein product: CSVVGQGGHTGELFF.